This TCR beta chain originates from a study of human T cells and chemical hapten exposure. Findings of the study overall: Patch test score showed a positive correlation with PT1 expanded TCR counts.

Via MiXCR, TCRdb re-called the RACE reads, giving one row per CDR3 protein. The data show 80,000 to 95,000 distinct CDR3 sequences, roughly 11% seen once. V was clipped by 2 bases and J by 5 bases, with 15 bases between them. The CDR3 sequence is 15 residues long. Per the germline V gene, CDR1 is MNHNS and CDR2 is SASEGT. The sample holds a few counts of this clonotype. What it recognizes is unknown. The sample's time point: patch test 2, 6 weeks after DPC sensitization. Stated treatment: therapeutic diphenylcyclopropenone sensitization with weekly scalp DPC. The chain uses TRBV6-1 and TRBJ1-1; D might be TRBD1 (6 bases). The sequence was obtained from a man aged 18 to 30 with alopecia areata. Some clones in this sample may be carry-over from other donors' samples. The sample here was whole blood, taken in connection with sensitization to the hapten diphenylcyclopropenone (DPC). The CDR3 here is CASSELGQTWTEAFF. Here the CDR3 DNA reads TGTGCCAGCAGTGAATTAGGACAGACCTGGACTGAAGCTTTCTTT.